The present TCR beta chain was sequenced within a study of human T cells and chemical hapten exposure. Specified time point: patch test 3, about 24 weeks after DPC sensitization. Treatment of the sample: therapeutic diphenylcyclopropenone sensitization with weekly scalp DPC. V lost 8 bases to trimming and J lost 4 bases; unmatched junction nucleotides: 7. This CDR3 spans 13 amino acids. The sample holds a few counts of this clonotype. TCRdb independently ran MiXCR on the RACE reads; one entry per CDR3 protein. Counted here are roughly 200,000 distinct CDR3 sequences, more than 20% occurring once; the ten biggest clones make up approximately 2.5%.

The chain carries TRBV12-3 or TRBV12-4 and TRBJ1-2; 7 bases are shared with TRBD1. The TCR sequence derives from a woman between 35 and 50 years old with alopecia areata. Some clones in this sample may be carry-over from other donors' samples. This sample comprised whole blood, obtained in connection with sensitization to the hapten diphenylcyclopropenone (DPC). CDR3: CASGSEGAYGYTF. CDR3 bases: TGTGCCAGCGGGTCAGAGGGGGCCTATGGCTACACCTTC.